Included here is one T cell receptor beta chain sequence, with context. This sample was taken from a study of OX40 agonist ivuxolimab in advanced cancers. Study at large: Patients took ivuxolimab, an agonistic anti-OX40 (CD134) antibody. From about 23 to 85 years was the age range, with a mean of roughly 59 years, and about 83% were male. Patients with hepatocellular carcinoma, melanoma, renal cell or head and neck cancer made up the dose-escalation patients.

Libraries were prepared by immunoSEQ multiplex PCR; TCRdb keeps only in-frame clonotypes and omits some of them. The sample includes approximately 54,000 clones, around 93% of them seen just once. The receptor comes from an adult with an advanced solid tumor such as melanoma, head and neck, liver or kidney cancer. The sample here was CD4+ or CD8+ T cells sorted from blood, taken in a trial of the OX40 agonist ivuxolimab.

The CDR3 nucleotides read TGTGCCAGCAGCCTTCCGGGACAGATGAGTCAGACTGAAGCTTTCTTT. This gives the protein CASSLPGQMSQTEAFF. The chain joins TRBV11-2 to TRBJ1-1; 7 nucleotides align to TRBD1. This CDR3 has 16 residues. Germline CDR1 is SGHAT and CDR2 is FQNNGV. Trimming took 5 bases from V and 5 from J; bases not matched to a gene: 14.